The following is a T cell receptor (beta chain) sequence with its context. This specimen belongs to a study of blood T cell repertoires in COVID-19. Study summary: Donors in the United States, Italy and Spain gave samples during acute or convalescent COVID-19. PBMCs, B-cell-depleted T cells, or T cells were the source of the cDNA or gDNA that made up the material.

In the original processing: Reference gene primer amplification gave estimated nucleated cell counts. The protocol was immunoSEQ multiplex PCR, while the TCRdb copy is restricted to in-frame clones and leaves out a portion. The V and J calls and clone size are taken from that table; D and trimming were inferred from the DNA. Here the sample spans around 60,000 clones, 70% to 90% being singletons. Material for sequencing was peripheral blood. This receptor was obtained from a man aged 45-60 years with active COVID-19.

In DNA form, the CDR3 reads TGTGCCAGCACCCAGCTGGAGGCTGGTCACACTGAAGCTTTCTTT. Protein: CASTQLEAGHTEAFF. The chain carries TRBV7-2 and TRBJ1-1; D is undetermined. Between the trimmed V and J ends, which lost 7 bases and 3 bases, there was a span of 18 bases. This CDR3 comprises 15 residues. Per the germline V gene, CDR1 is SGHTA and CDR2 is FQGNSA. The entire variable domain, with the rest obtained from reference TRBV7-2 and TRBJ1-1, is as follows: GAGVSQSPSNKVTEKGKDVELRCDPISGHTALYWYRQSLGQGLEFLIYFQGNSAPDKSGLPSDRFSAERTGGSVSTLTIQRTQQEDSAVYLCASTQLEAGHTEAFFGQGTRLTVV.